This entry lists 22 T cell receptor beta chains sequenced from one sample in a study of blood T cells in healthy people across ages. A J-beta primer mix and a sample-barcoded 5' primer were used in a second PCR of roughly 6 to 11 cycles. A single record per CDR3 protein comes from TCRdb applying MiXCR to the 5' RACE reads. The sample contains 700,000 to 950,000 distinct CDR3 sequences, roughly 50% of which appear only once. The sample taken for sequencing was blood. The origin of the receptors is a man aged 30 to 45 in good health.

This rearrangement joins TRBV12-3 or TRBV12-4 to TRBJ2-1, with D hard to call. V was pared by 5 bases and J by 9 bases, with 17 bases between. CDR3 size: 14 residues. This CDR3 reads CASSSRTSIIEQFF. CDR3 nucleotide sequence: TGTGCCAGCAGTAGCCGTACGTCTATCATTGAGCAGTTCTTC.

This clonotype was seen a few times. The gene calls are TRBV7-9 and TRBJ1-2; no clear D. Germline V gene data show CDR1 as SEHNR and CDR2 as FQNEAQ (reference sequence). V lost 7 bases and J 2 bases, leaving 17 bases between the germline ends. The CDR3 extends over 15 amino acids. CDR3 nucleotide sequence: TGTGCCAGCACCGGTCCCGTTTGGGGAAACTATGGCTACACCTTC. Translating it yields CASTGPVWGNYGYTF.

This clonotype was found once. The chain recombines TRBV21-1 with TRBJ2-4; the tabulated D call, TRBD1, remains unverified against the DNA. TRBV21-1 is assigned pseudogene status. This CDR3 is 11 amino acids long. The CDR3 nucleotides are TGTGTCAGCAGCATCAGAGGGGAGCAGTACTTC. It encodes CVSSIRGEQYF.

A note on this clonotype: The conserved phenylalanine or tryptophan normally closing the CDR3 is absent here, so this likely arose from a read error. The chain recombines TRBV18 with TRBJ2-7; D not resolved. V shed 2 bases and J shed 6 bases, with 8 bases lying between them. Germline V gene data show CDR1 as KGHSH and CDR2 as LQKENI. The CDR3 runs 12 residues. CDR3 protein: CASSPEGCEQYY. In DNA form, the CDR3 reads TGTGCCAGCTCACCAGAAGGCTGCGAGCAGTACTAC.

V and J are TRBV29-1 and TRBJ2-1; 8 bases match TRBD2. CDR1 and CDR2 from the germline V gene are SQVTM and ANQGSEA. The CDR3 is 13 residues long. Trimming cost V 6 bases and J 4 bases; bases outside gene matches: 5. DNA of the CDR3: TGCAGCGTAGGTAGCGGGATGTACAATGAGCAGTTCTTC. Its protein product is CSVGSGMYNEQFF.

The chain is built from TRBV7-2 and TRBJ1-1; 7 bases fit TRBD1. CDR1 and CDR2 (germline): SGHTA, FQGNSA. The V gene end was trimmed by 1 base and the J gene end by 7 bases; junction bases not matched to a gene: 6. This CDR3 region has 14 residues. CDR3 bases: TGTGCCAGCAGCTTAGATCCAGGGGGGGATGAAGCTTTCTTT. This codes for CASSLDPGGDEAFF.

This clonotype came up many times. The rearrangement links TRBV12-3 or TRBV12-4 to TRBJ1-1; D uncertain. This CDR3 comprises 13 residues. V dropped 7 bases and J dropped 2 bases, with 11 bases sitting between them. The CDR3 DNA reads TGTGCCAGCACCCGGGTTCGAAACACTGAAGCTTTCTTT. Protein sequence: CASTRVRNTEAFF.

The chain employs TRBV27 and TRBJ2-3; D unclear. The CDR3 extends over 14 amino acids. CDR1 and CDR2 from the germline V gene are MNHEY and SMNVEV (reference sequence). V gave up 6 bases and J gave up 4 bases, with 14 bases separating them. CDR3 loop: CASRLIIGSDTQYF. CDR3 in DNA: TGTGCCAGCAGGCTAATTATTGGGTCAGATACGCAGTATTTT.

This clonotype showed up just a few times. This chain connects TRBV15 to TRBJ2-5; the D gene is possibly TRBD1 (6 bases). The CDR3 length is 13 residues. The germline V gene encodes CDR1 LNHNV and CDR2 YYDKDF (reference sequence). Trimming took off 5 bases at V and 5 bases at J, with 12 bases between the two ends. In nucleotides, the CDR3 is TGTGCCACCAGCCCGACAGGAAGGGAGACCCAGTACTTC. It yields the protein CATSPTGRETQYF.

V usage is TRBV12-3 or TRBV12-4 and J usage is TRBJ2-7; tentative D call: TRBD2 (5 bases). The CDR3 has 14 residues. The V gene lost 2 bases and the J gene lost 6 bases, with 14 bases spanning the gap. The CDR3 coding sequence is TGTGCCAGCAGTTTAAACCTAGCTCCGTCCGAGCAGTACTTC. It is translated as CASSLNLAPSEQYF.

Note on this clonotype: An end of the junction differs from the germline gene, which may be a read error. V usage is TRBV6-1 and J usage is TRBJ2-1, with D possibly TRBD1 on 5 matching bases. Per germline, CDR1 MNHNS and CDR2 SASEGT. This CDR3 spans 13 amino acids. The CDR3 region is CASREGVTSEQFF. The DNA for the CDR3 is TGTGCCAGCAGAGAAGGGGTTACGAGTGAGCAGTTCTTC.

This sequence joins TRBV20-1 and TRBJ2-3; D ambiguous. Germline CDR1 reads DFQATT; CDR2 reads SNEGSKA (reference sequence). The CDR3 spans 12 residues. Trimming stripped 3 bases from V and 4 bases from J, with 8 bases between. This CDR3 is CSARAEADTQYF. The CDR3, as DNA: TGCAGTGCTAGGGCGGAAGCAGATACGCAGTATTTT.

This chain joins TRBV7-2 and TRBJ1-5; no firm D call. This CDR3 has 17 amino acids. Germline lookup yields CDR1 SGHTA and CDR2 FQGNSA. Trimming removed 4 bases from V and 4 bases from J, with 20 bases in between. In nucleotides, the CDR3 is TGTGCCAGCAGCTACGAACGCATGGGTTCACAAAATCAGCCCCAGCATTTT. It is translated as CASSYERMGSQNQPQHF.

The J gene is TRBJ1-2, the V gene TRBV3-1; D is unresolved. The CDR3 runs to 16 residues. Trimming took 3 bases from V and 4 from J, leaving 18 bases between them. CDR1 and CDR2 from the germline V gene are LGHDT and YNNKEL (reference sequence). The chain's CDR3 is CASSQDPRGTSYGYTF. CDR3 bases: TGTGCCAGCAGCCAGGACCCCCGGGGAACAAGCTATGGCTACACCTTC. Full variable domain (outside the CDR3, taken from reference TRBV3-1 and TRBJ1-2): DTAVSQTPKYLVTQMGNDKSIKCEQNLGHDTMYWYKQDSKKFLKIMFSYNNKELIINETVPNRFSPKSPDKAHLNLHINSLELGDSAVYFCASSQDPRGTSYGYTFGSGTRLTVV.

This chain links TRBV18 with TRBJ2-3; TRBD2 aligns across 8 bases. The germline CDR1 and CDR2 sequences are KGHSH and LQKENI. The CDR3 consists of 15 residues. V lost 1 base, J lost 5 bases, and 5 bases stayed unmatched. CDR3 bases: TGTGCCAGCTCACCACAGGGACTAGGGGGAGATACGCAGTATTTT. Amino acid sequence: CASSPQGLGGDTQYF.

V gene TRBV10-3 combines with J gene TRBJ2-7; D gene uncertain. Germline assignment: CDR1 ENHRY and CDR2 SYGVKD. This CDR3 contains 13 residues. Deletions cut 11 bases from V and 3 bases from J, with 17 bases between. The CDR3 DNA follows: TGTGCCTCCGCCAAACATGATGTCTACGAGCAGTACTTC. Protein sequence: CASAKHDVYEQYF.

J is TRBJ2-1 and V is TRBV9; D uncertain. The V gene's germline CDR1 is SGDLS and CDR2 YYNGEE. The V gene lost 7 bases and the J gene lost 2 bases, with 10 bases spanning the gap. This CDR3 is 13 amino acids long. CDR3 coding DNA: TGTGCCAGCGCCCAGTTGCCCTACAATGAGCAGTTCTTC. Protein product: CASAQLPYNEQFF.

About this clonotype: A junction end diverges from the germline sequence, so it may reflect a read error. This chain uses TRBV4-2 with TRBJ2-7; a possible D gene is TRBD1 (5 bases). Germline loops: CDR1 LGHNA, CDR2 YNFKEQ. This CDR3 is 17 amino acids long. CDR3 DNA: TGTGCCAGCAGCCTGACCGGTTGGCACAGGAGATACTACGGGCAGTACTTC. It encodes CASSLTGWHRRYYGQYF.

This clonotype has only a few counts. The chain employs TRBV20-1 and TRBJ2-7, with 7 bases aligning to TRBD1. CDR1 is DFQATT, CDR2 SNEGSKA, per germline (reference sequence). Trimming at V came to 3 bases and at J to 6 bases, leaving 11 bases not matched to a gene. There are 14 residues in the CDR3. The chain's CDR3 is CSASPGTASSEQYF. The CDR3 DNA reads TGCAGTGCTAGCCCCGGGACAGCTTCGAGCGAGCAGTACTTC.

The chain employs TRBV20-1 and TRBJ2-1; TRBD1 is a possible D gene (6 bases). The CDR3 runs 18 residues. Germline V gene lookup returns CDR1 DFQATT and CDR2 SNEGSKA (reference sequence). V was clipped by 3 bases and J by 5 bases, with 26 bases between them. In DNA, the CDR3 is TGCAGTGCTAGTCGGGCCAGGGGATATGGCCCTATGGACAATGAGCAGTTCTTC. Amino acids: CSASRARGYGPMDNEQFF.

This chain connects TRBV7-2 to TRBJ2-7; 10 positions agree with TRBD2. Germline CDR1 is SGHTA and CDR2 is FQGNSA. The ends lost 5 bases at V and 4 bases at J; junction bases unmatched: 5. This CDR3 comprises 14 residues. Here the CDR3 reads CASSKGLARYEQYF. The CDR3 DNA sequence: TGTGCCAGCAGCAAGGGACTAGCGAGGTACGAGCAGTACTTC.

The rearrangement joins TRBV3-1 to TRBJ2-3; D is perhaps TRBD2 (6 bases). Trimming shortened V by 7 bases and J by 6 bases, and 8 bases separated the two germline ends. The length of the CDR3 is 11 residues. CDR1 is LGHDT and CDR2 is YNNKEL in the germline V gene (reference sequence). CDR3 amino acids: CASIRGDTQYF. The CDR3 bases are TGTGCCAGCATCCGGGGGGATACGCAGTATTTT.